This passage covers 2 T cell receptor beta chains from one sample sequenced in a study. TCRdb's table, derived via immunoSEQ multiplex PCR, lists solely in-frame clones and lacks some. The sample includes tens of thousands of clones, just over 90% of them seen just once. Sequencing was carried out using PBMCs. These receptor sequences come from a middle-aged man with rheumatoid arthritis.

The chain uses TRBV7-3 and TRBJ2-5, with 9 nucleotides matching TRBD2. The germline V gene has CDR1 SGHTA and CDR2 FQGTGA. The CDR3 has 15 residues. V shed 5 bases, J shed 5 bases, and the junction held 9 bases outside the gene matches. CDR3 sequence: CASSLGGGRAETQYF. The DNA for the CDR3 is TGTGCCAGCAGCCTCGGGGGCGGGAGGGCGGAGACCCAGTACTTC.

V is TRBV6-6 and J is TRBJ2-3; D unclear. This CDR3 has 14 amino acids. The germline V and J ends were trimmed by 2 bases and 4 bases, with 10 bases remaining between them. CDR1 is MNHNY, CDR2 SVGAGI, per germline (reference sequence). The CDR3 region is CASSYEIRSDTQYF. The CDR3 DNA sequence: TGTGCCAGCAGTTACGAGATTAGGTCAGATACGCAGTATTTT.